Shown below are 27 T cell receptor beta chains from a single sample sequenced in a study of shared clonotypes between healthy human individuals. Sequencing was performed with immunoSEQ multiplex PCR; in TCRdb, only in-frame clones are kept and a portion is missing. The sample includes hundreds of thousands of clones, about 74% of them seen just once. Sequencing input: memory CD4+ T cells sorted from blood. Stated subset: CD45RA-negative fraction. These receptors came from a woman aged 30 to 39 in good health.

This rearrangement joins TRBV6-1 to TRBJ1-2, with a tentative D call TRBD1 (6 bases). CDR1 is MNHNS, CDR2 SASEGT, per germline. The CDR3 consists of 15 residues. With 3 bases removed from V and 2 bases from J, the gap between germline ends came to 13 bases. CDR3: CASSDPGHLNYGYTF. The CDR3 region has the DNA TGTGCCAGCAGTGACCCGGGACACCTCAACTATGGCTACACCTTC.

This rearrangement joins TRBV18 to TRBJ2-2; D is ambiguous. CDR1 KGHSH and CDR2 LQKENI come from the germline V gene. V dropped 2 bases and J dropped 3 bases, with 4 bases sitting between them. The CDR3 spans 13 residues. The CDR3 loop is CASSPVDTGELFF. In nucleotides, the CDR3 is TGTGCCAGCTCACCAGTGGACACCGGGGAGCTGTTTTTT.

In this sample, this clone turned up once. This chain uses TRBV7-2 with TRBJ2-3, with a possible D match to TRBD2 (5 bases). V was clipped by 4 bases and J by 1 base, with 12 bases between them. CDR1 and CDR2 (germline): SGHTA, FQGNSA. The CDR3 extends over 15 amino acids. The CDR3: CASSSWTLRTDTQYF. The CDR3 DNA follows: TGTGCCAGCAGCTCCTGGACTCTACGCACAGATACGCAGTATTTT.

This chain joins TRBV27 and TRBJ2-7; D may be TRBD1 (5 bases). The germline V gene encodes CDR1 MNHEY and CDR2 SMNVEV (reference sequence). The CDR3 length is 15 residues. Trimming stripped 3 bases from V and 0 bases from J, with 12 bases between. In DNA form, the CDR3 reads TGTGCCAGCAGTTTTCGAACAGGCGACTCCTACGAGCAGTACTTC. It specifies CASSFRTGDSYEQYF.

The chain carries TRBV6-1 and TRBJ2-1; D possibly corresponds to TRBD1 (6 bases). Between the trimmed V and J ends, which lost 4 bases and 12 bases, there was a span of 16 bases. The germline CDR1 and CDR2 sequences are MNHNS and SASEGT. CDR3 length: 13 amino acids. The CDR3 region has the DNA TGTGCCAGCAGTGCACAGGGTGCCGTGGGGCAGTTCTTC. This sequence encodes CASSAQGAVGQFF.

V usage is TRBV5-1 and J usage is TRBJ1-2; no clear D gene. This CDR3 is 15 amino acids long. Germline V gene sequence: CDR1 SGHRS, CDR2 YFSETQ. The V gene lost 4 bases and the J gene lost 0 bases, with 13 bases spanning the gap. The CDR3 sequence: CASSLVVGANYGYTF. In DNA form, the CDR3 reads TGCGCCAGCAGCCTCGTGGTCGGGGCTAACTATGGCTACACCTTC.

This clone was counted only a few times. The chain's CDR3 is CASSPRRDHGYTF. In DNA, the CDR3 is TGTGCCAGCAGCCCTAGGAGGGATCATGGCTACACCTTC. This chain connects TRBV2 to TRBJ1-2; D is unclear. Trimming removed 6 bases from V and 6 bases from J, with 14 bases in between. CDR3 length: 13 amino acids. Germline CDR1 SNHLY, CDR2 FYNNEI.

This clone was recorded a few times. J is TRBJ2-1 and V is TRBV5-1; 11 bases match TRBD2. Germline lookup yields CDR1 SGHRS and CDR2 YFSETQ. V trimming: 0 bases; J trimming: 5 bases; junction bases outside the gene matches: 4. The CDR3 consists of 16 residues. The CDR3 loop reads CASSLGGTSGNNEQFF. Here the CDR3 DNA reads TGCGCCAGCAGCTTGGGGGGGACTAGCGGTAACAATGAGCAGTTCTTC.

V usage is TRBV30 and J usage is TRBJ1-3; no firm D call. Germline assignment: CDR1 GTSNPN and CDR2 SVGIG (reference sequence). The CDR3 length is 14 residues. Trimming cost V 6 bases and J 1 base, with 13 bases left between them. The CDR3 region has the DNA TGTGCCTGCTCATTCCAGCCATCTGGAAACACCATATATTTT. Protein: CACSFQPSGNTIYF.

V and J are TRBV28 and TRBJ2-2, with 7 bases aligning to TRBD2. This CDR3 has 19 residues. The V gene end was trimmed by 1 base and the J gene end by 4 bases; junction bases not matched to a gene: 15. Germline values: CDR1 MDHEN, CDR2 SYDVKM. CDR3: CASSLYPYNLRTSTGELFF. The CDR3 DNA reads TGTGCCAGCAGTTTATATCCCTATAATCTTAGGACTAGCACCGGGGAGCTGTTTTTT.

CDR3 loop: CASSVVKRAVGNTIYF. CDR3 coding DNA: TGTGCCAGCAGTGTAGTGAAGAGAGCTGTTGGAAACACCATATATTTT. The chain carries TRBV2 and TRBJ1-3; D gene uncertain. The CDR3 runs 16 residues. The V end was cut by 4 bases, the J end by 3 bases, with 16 bases between. In germline, CDR1 is SNHLY, CDR2 FYNNEI.

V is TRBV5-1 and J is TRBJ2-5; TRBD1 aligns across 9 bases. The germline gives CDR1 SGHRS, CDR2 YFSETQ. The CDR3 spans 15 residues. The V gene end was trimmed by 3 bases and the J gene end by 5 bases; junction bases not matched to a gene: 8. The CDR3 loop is CASSSPGQGRETQYF. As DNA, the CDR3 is TGCGCCAGCAGCTCGCCGGGACAGGGTCGGGAGACCCAGTACTTC.

The CDR3 loop reads CASSFQDRAQETQYF. The CDR3 DNA reads as TGCGCCAGCAGCTTCCAAGACAGGGCCCAAGAGACCCAGTACTTC. The chain carries TRBV5-1 and TRBJ2-5; 7 bases are shared with TRBD1. Unmatched junction bases numbered 5, after V lost 2 bases and J lost 1 base. Per germline, CDR1 SGHRS and CDR2 YFSETQ. CDR3 length: 15 residues.

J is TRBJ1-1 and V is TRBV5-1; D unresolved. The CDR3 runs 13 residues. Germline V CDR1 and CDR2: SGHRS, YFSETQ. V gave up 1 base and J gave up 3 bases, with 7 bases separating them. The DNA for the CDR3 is TGCGCCAGCAGCTTGTCTGGGTACACTGAAGCTTTCTTT. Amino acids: CASSLSGYTEAFF.

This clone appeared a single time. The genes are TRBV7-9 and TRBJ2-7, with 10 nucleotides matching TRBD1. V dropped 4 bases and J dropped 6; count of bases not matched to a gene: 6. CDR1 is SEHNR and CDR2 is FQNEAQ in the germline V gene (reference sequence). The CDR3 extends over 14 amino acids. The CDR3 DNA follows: TGTGCCAGCAGCTCGGGACAGGGGTTGATCGAGCAGTACTTC. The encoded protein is CASSSGQGLIEQYF.

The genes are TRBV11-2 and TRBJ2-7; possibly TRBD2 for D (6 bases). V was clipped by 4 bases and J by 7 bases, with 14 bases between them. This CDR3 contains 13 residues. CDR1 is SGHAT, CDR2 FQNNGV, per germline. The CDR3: CASSSTRLVEQYF. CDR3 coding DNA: TGTGCCAGCAGCTCGACCCGACTAGTGGAGCAGTACTTC.

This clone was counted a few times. The CDR3, as DNA: TGTGCCAGCAGTCCCCGGGCCACTAACTATGGCTACACCTTC. Translating gives CASSPRATNYGYTF. The chain has TRBV27 and TRBJ1-2; D is undetermined. Germline CDR1 MNHEY, CDR2 SMNVEV (reference sequence). Between the trimmed V and J ends, which lost 5 bases and 0 bases, there was a span of 10 bases. This CDR3 is 14 amino acids long.

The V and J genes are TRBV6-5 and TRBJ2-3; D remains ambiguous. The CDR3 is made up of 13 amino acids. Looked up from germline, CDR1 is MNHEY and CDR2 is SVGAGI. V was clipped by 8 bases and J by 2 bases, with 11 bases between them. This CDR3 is CASASVVTDTQYF. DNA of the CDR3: TGTGCCAGCGCTTCTGTAGTCACAGATACGCAGTATTTT.

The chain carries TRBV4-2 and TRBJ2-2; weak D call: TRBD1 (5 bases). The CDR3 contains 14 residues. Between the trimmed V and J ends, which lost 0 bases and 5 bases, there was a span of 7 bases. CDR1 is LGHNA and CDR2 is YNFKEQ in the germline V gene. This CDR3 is CASSQDRETGELFF. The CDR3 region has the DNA TGTGCCAGCAGCCAAGACAGGGAAACCGGGGAGCTGTTTTTT.

The CDR3 loop is CASSLGVSAYEQYF. DNA for the CDR3: TGCGCCAGCAGTCTAGGGGTATCGGCCTACGAGCAGTACTTC. The chain is built from TRBV10-1 and TRBJ2-7; D is perhaps TRBD1 (5 bases). Germline V gene data show CDR1 as WNHNN and CDR2 as SYGVQD (reference sequence). V was clipped by 5 bases and J by 2 bases, with 13 bases between them. The CDR3 loop spans 14 amino acids.

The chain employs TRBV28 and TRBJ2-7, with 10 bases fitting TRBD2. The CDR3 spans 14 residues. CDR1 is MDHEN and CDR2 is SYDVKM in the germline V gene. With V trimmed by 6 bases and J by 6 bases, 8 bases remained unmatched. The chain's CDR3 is CASSRYSGRSEQYF. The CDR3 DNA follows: TGTGCCAGCAGCCGATATAGCGGGAGGAGCGAGCAGTACTTC.

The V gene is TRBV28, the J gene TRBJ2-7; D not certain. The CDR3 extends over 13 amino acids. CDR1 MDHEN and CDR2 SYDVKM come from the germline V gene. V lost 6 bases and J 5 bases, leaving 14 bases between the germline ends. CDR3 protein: CASSFHTTNEQYF. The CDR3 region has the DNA TGTGCCAGCAGCTTCCACACCACGAACGAGCAGTACTTC.

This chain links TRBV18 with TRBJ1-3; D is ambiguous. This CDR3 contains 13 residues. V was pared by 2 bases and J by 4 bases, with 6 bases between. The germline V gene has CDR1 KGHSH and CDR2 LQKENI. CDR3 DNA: TGTGCCAGCTCACCAGGGAACGGAAACACCATATATTTT. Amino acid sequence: CASSPGNGNTIYF. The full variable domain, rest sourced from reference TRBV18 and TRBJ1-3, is NAGVMQNPRHLVRRRGQEARLRCSPMKGHSHVYWYRQLPEEGLKFMVYLQKENIIDESGMPKERFSAEFPKEGPSILRIQQVVRGDSAAYFCASSPGNGNTIYFGEGSWLTVV.

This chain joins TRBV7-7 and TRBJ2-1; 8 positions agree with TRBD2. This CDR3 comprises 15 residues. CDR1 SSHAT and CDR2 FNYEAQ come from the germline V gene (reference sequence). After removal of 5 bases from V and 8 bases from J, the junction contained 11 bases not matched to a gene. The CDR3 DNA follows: TGTGCCAGCAGCCACTGGCAGCGGGAGATGTATGAGCAGTTCTTC. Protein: CASSHWQREMYEQFF. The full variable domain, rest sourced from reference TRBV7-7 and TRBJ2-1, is GAGVSQSPRYKVTKRGQDVTLRCDPISSHATLYWYQQALGQGPEFLTYFNYEAQPDKSGLPSDRFSAERPEGSISTLTIQRTEQRDSAMYRCASSHWQREMYEQFFGPGTRLTVL.

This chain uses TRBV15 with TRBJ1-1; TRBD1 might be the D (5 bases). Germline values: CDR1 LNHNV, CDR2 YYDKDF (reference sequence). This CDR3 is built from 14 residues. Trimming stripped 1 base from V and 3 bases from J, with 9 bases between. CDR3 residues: CATSRGQGYTEAFF. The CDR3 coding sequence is TGTGCCACCAGCAGAGGGCAGGGCTACACTGAAGCTTTCTTT.

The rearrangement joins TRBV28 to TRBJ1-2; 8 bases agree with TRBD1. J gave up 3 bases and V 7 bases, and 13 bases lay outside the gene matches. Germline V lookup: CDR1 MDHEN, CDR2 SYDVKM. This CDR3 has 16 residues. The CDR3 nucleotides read TGTGCCAGCACTCAAGAGGGGCAGGGGGCTTACTATGGCTACACCTTC. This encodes CASTQEGQGAYYGYTF.

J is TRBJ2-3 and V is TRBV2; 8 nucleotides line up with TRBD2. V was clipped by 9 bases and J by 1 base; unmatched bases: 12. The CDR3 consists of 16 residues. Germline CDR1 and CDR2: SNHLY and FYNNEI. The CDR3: CASRNGRAGGTDTQYF. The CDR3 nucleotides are TGTGCCAGTCGAAACGGGAGGGCTGGAGGCACAGATACGCAGTATTTT.